The next 3 T cell receptor beta chains were all read from a single sample in a study of beta chain features in type 1 diabetes. Whole-study results and caveats: People with Type 1 diabetes carried modestly yet significantly shorter TCRB CDR3s in all four CD4+ subsets.

The investigators reverse transcribed all of the isolated RNA, so they sequenced expressed TCRB transcripts. Clones were sequenced by immunoSEQ multiplex PCR, and TCRdb holds only the in-frame ones, with some missing. The sample records about 160,000 clones, 6.5% to 10% being singletons. These TCRs are of unknown antigen specificity. Material: central memory CD4+ T cells from blood. Source of these receptors: a woman under 30 with type 1 diabetes.

This clone appeared many times. The J gene is TRBJ1-2, the V gene TRBV23-1, with unresolved D. TRBV23-1 is an ORF, and what it does is uncertain. This CDR3 comprises 13 residues. Trimming took off 2 bases at V and 7 bases at J, with 11 bases between the two ends. This chain's CDR3 is CASSQTGRSGYTF. The CDR3 nucleotides read TGCGCCAGCAGTCAAACGGGGAGGTCTGGCTACACCTTC.

This clone was counted between two and nine times. It is unclear where the CDR3 begins or ends on the DNA, so no DNA is shown, and the CDR3 is as TCRdb lists it. The J gene is TRBJ2-1, the V gene TRBV5-4; the D call in the table, TRBD2, was not verified against the DNA. The CDR3 is 14 residues long, ends included. Germline assignment: CDR1 SGHNT and CDR2 YYREEE (reference sequence). The CDR3: CATGFGAGIDRWFF.

The chain couples TRBV27 to TRBJ2-7; D perhaps matches TRBD1 (6 bases). The germline gives CDR1 MNHEY, CDR2 SMNVEV (reference sequence). The V and J ends lost 3 bases and 5 bases respectively, with 11 bases between them. The CDR3 covers 13 residues. CDR3 bases: TGTGCCAGCAGTTTTAGGGGGTATCACGAGCAGTACTTC. Encoded protein: CASSFRGYHEQYF.